The rows below give T cell receptor beta chains drawn from one sample of a study of cytomegalovirus exposure and HLA in healthy donors. Repertoires were generated with immunoSEQ multiplex PCR, while TCRdb's copy carries only in-frame clones and drops some. The profile shows 70,000 or so clones, approximately 93% of them singletons. Sequencing was carried out using PBMCs. The receptors come from a man between 18 and 29 years old in good health and CMV-seropositive. Each CDR3 is given with its conserved first and last residue. The order of the fields is V gene, clone size, J gene, D gene, CDR3 protein, CDR3 DNA. D genes are given only for firm matches. Not all rows give a size; the values are once, few, many and, for expanded clones, a class.

>TRBV29-1|NA|TRBJ2-5|NA
CSVEGRGLRRSETQYF
TGCAGCGTTGAAGGAAGGGGTTTAAGACGGAGCGAGACCCAGTACTTC
>TRBV7-3|NA|TRBJ2-3|NA
CASTAGVSTDTQYF
TGTGCCAGCACGGCAGGGGTTAGCACAGATACGCAGTATTTT
>TRBV15|NA|TRBJ2-1|NA
CATSRDRQRAQFF
TGTGCCACCAGCAGAGATAGACAGCGTGCACAGTTCTTC
>TRBV4-1|NA|TRBJ2-1|NA
CASSQDGRQSSYNEQFF
TGCGCCAGCAGCCAAGATGGAAGACAGAGCTCGTACAATGAGCAGTTCTTC
>TRBV6-5|NA|TRBJ2-7|TRBD2
CASSKRENYEQYF
TGTGCCAGCAGCAAGCGGGAGAACTACGAGCAGTACTTC
>TRBV5-1|NA|TRBJ2-3|NA
CASSSPSAGDSTDTQYF
TGCGCCAGCAGCTCACCCTCTGCGGGTGATAGCACAGATACGCAGTATTTT
>TRBV27|NA|TRBJ2-2|TRBD1
CASSRQGEAGELFF
TGTGCCAGCAGTAGACAGGGTGAGGCCGGGGAGCTGTTTTTT
>TRBV30|NA|TRBJ2-1|TRBD1
CAWSTNRGEEQFF
TGTGCCTGGAGTACCAACAGGGGCGAAGAGCAGTTCTTC
>TRBV10-3|few|TRBJ1-2|TRBD1
CAIRGTGRFDGYTF
TGTGCCATCAGGGGGACAGGGAGATTTGATGGCTACACCTTC
>TRBV6-5|NA|TRBJ2-2|TRBD2
CASSGLAGTGELFF
TGTGCCAGCAGTGGACTAGCGGGAACCGGGGAGCTGTTTTTT
>TRBV10-3|once|TRBJ2-5|TRBD2
CAISETSGQETQYF
TGTGCCATCAGTGAGACTAGCGGTCAAGAGACCCAGTACTTC
>TRBV30|NA|TRBJ1-1|TRBD1
CAWSEQGGTEAFF
TGTGCCTGGAGTGAACAGGGGGGGACTGAAGCTTTCTTT
>TRBV11-3|NA|TRBJ2-1|TRBD2
CASSSRTSGRANEQFF
TGTGCCAGCAGCTCTAGGACTAGCGGGAGGGCCAATGAGCAGTTCTTC
>TRBV9|NA|TRBJ2-2|NA
CASSVGQAGELFF
TGTGCCAGCAGCGTAGGACAAGCCGGGGAGCTGTTTTTT
>TRBV11-2|NA|TRBJ2-5|TRBD1
CASSLVGQGETQYF
TGTGCCAGCAGCTTAGTCGGACAGGGAGAGACCCAGTACTTC
>TRBV19|NA|TRBJ2-7|NA
CASSSPGFYEQYF
TGTGCCAGTAGTTCCCCAGGGTTCTACGAGCAGTACTTC
>TRBV15|once|TRBJ2-1|TRBD2
CATSGDLGGNEQFF
TGTGCCACCAGCGGAGACCTGGGAGGGAATGAGCAGTTCTTC
>TRBV19|NA|TRBJ1-2|TRBD1
CASSADRDKRDTF
TGTGCCAGTAGTGCGGACAGGGATAAAAGGGACACCTTC
>TRBV5-1|NA|TRBJ2-7|NA
CASRSYSNSPLSYEQYF
TGCGCCAGCAGATCGTATTCGAACAGCCCCCTCTCCTACGAGCAGTACTTC
>TRBV5-1|few|TRBJ2-4|TRBD1
CASSASTYGWTGSAKNIQYF
TGCGCCAGCAGCGCGTCGACGTACGGGTGGACAGGGTCGGCCAAAAACATTCAGTACTTC
>TRBV7-6|once|TRBJ2-7|NA
CASSAGSSYEQYF
TGTGCCAGCAGCGCGGGAAGCTCCTACGAGCAGTACTTC
>TRBV5-1|NA|TRBJ2-1|TRBD2
CASSLNLAGVTYNEQFF
TGCGCCAGCAGCTTGAACCTAGCGGGAGTCACCTACAATGAGCAGTTCTTC
>TRBV2|NA|TRBJ2-1|TRBD1
CASSPGQSYNEQFF
TGTGCCAGCAGTCCGGGACAGTCCTACAATGAGCAGTTCTTC
>TRBV19|NA|TRBJ2-7|TRBD1
CASSKGQDSYEQYF
TGTGCCAGTAGTAAGGGACAGGACTCCTACGAGCAGTACTTC
>TRBV7-9|NA|TRBJ2-7|TRBD1
CASSSGDRGSYEQYF
TGTGCCAGCAGCTCAGGGGACAGGGGCTCCTACGAGCAGTACTTC
>TRBV14|NA|TRBJ2-7|NA
CASSQGGGRLGNEQYF
TGTGCCAGCAGCCAAGGGGGGGGCCGGTTAGGGAACGAGCAGTACTTC
>TRBV10-3|NA|TRBJ2-7|TRBD2
CAISEPPGGSSYEQYF
TGTGCCATCAGTGAGCCCCCAGGCGGGAGCTCCTACGAGCAGTACTTC
>TRBV18|NA|TRBJ1-4|NA
CASSPRKGENEKLFF
TGTGCCAGCTCACCACGAAAGGGGGAGAATGAAAAACTGTTTTTT
>TRBV6-1|NA|TRBJ2-1|TRBD2
CASSDGRTSGNEQFF
TGTGCCAGCAGTGATGGGCGGACTAGCGGCAATGAGCAGTTCTTC
>TRBV11-3|NA|TRBJ2-7|NA
CASSVYRDSYEQYF
TGTGCCAGCAGCGTATACAGAGACTCCTACGAGCAGTACTTC
>TRBV11-3|NA|TRBJ2-4|NA
CASSARWAKNIQYF
TGTGCCAGCAGCGCCCGGTGGGCCAAAAACATTCAGTACTTC
>TRBV13|NA|TRBJ1-2|NA
CASSLGAGLYGYTF
TGTGCCAGCAGCTTAGGGGCAGGGCTTTATGGCTACACCTTC
>TRBV7-9|NA|TRBJ2-7|TRBD2
CASSSSGGLAGYEQYF
TGTGCCAGCAGCTCAAGTGGTGGACTAGCGGGATACGAGCAGTACTTC
>TRBV5-6|NA|TRBJ2-7|NA
CASSRIRGDEQYF
TGTGCCAGCAGCCGAATCAGGGGGGACGAGCAGTACTTC
>TRBV6-1|NA|TRBJ1-1|TRBD1
CASSEAQGAIDEAFF
TGTGCCAGCAGTGAAGCACAGGGGGCTATCGATGAAGCTTTCTTT
>TRBV6-5|NA|TRBJ2-7|NA
CASSYRNGQSYEQYF
TGTGCCAGCAGTTACCGGAACGGACAGTCCTACGAGCAGTACTTC